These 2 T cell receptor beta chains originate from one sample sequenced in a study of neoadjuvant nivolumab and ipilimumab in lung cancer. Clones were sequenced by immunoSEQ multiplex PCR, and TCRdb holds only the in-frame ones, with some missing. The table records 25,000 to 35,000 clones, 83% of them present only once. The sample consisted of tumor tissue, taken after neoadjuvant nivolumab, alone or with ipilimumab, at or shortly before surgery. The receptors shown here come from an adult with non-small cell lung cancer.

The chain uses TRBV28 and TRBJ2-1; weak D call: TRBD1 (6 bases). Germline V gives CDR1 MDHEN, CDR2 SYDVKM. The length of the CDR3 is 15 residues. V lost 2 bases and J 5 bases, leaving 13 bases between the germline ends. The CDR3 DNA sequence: TGTGCCAGCAGTTTAAGGGGACACGCCAACAATGAGCAGTTCTTC. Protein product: CASSLRGHANNEQFF.

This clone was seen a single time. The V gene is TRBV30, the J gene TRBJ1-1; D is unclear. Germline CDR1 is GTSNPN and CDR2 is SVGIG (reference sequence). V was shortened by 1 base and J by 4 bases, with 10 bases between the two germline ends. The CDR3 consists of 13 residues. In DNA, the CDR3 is TGTGCCTGGAGTGGAATATCCGCCACTGAAGCTTTCTTT. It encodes CAWSGISATEAFF.